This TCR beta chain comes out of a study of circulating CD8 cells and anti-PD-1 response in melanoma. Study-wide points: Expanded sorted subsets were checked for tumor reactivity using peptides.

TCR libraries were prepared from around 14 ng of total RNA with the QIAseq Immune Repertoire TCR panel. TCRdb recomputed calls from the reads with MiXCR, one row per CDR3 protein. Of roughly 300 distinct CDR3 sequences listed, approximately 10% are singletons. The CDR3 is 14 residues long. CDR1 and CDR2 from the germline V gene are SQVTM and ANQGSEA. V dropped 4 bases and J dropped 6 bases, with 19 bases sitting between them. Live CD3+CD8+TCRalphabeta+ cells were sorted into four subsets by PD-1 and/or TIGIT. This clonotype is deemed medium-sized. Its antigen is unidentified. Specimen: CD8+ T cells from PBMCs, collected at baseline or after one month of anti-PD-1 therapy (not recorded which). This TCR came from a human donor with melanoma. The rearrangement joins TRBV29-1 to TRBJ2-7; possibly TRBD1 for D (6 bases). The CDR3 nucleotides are TGCAGCGTTGGGGCCAGCCTACAAGGGGGCGAGCAGTACTTC. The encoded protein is CSVGASLQGGEQYF.